These T cell receptor beta chains were read from a single sample in a study of early T cells in non-severe SARS-CoV-2 infection. TCRdb called the 5' RACE reads again in MiXCR, with one record for every CDR3 protein. The table lists 85,000 to 100,000 distinct CDR3 sequences, 8% to 13% of them singletons. The sequencing sample was made of whole blood. These receptors all come from an adult who was a healthcare worker with PCR-confirmed SARS-CoV-2 infection or an uninfected control (not recorded which). The conserved cysteine and the conserved F or W are not part of the CDR3 here.

V gene: TRBV9; CDR3 protein: ASSAGLAGYEQY
V gene: TRBV29-1; CDR3 protein: SASLGRRQETQY
V gene: TRBV29-1; CDR3 protein: SGGRGTGANEQF
V gene: TRBV5-6; CDR3 protein: ASSGQIAYGYT
V gene: TRBV6-6; CDR3 protein: ATLIQGSTQY
V gene: TRBV12-3/TRBV12-4; CDR3 protein: ASSFIATGTPHEAF
V gene: TRBV5-8; CDR3 protein: ASSLFAGLNTEAF
V gene: TRBV3-1; CDR3 protein: ASSEGSVLRKNEKLF
V gene: TRBV28; CDR3 protein: ASSSRLAGFSYEQY
V gene: TRBV7-9; CDR3 protein: ASSPPGHTAGANVLT
V gene: TRBV29-1; CDR3 protein: SVCGIQETQY
V gene: TRBV5-1; CDR3 protein: ASRDQGINEKLF